Shown below are 28 T cell receptor beta chains from a single sample sequenced in a study of T-cell memory formation after mild COVID-19. A single record per CDR3 protein comes from TCRdb applying MiXCR to the 5' RACE reads. Of hundreds of thousands of distinct CDR3 sequences listed, roughly 20% are singletons. Sequencing was performed on PBMCs or a T cell subset sorted from them (not recorded which). Receptors originate from an adult woman who had mild COVID-19 (a few samples of this study predate the infection). Cell type and time point are not known.

This clonotype was counted only a few times. The chain couples TRBV4-1 to TRBJ2-2; D tentatively reads TRBD1 or TRBD2 (6 bases each). There are 18 residues in the CDR3. V was trimmed by 3 bases and J by 7 bases, leaving 24 bases between them. Per the germline V gene, CDR1 is MGHRA and CDR2 is YSYEKL. CDR3 region: CASSQRGVETPPVGELFF. In DNA, the CDR3 is TGCGCCAGCAGCCAGAGGGGGGTAGAGACCCCTCCGGTCGGGGAGCTGTTTTTT.

The V call is TRBV6-2 or TRBV6-3, the J call TRBJ2-7, with TRBD2 as a possible D gene (5 bases). The germline V gene encodes CDR1 MNHEY and CDR2 SVGEGT. There are 14 residues in the CDR3. V was pared by 7 bases and J by 1 base, with 14 bases between. CDR3 sequence (DNA): TGTGCCAGCAACCGAAGAGGGCTTTCCTACGAGCAGTACTTC. Amino acid sequence: CASNRRGLSYEQYF.

In this sample, this clonotype turned up many times. The chain employs TRBV5-6 and TRBJ1-2, with D tentatively TRBD1 (6 bases). The germline CDR1 and CDR2 sequences are SGHDT and YYEEEE. Trimming stripped 4 bases from V and 7 bases from J, with 20 bases between. This CDR3 has 15 residues. CDR3 nucleotides: TGTGCCAGCAGCCACCCCCGAGGGGGGCCCTTTGGCTACACCTTC. Translating gives CASSHPRGGPFGYTF.

This clonotype has only a few counts. The chain is built from TRBV30 and TRBJ2-2; tentatively, D is TRBD2 (6 bases). Trimming left V 0 bases short and J 6 bases short, with 8 bases between. The CDR3 sequence is 13 residues long. Germline CDR1 GTSNPN, CDR2 SVGIG (reference sequence). CDR3 DNA: TGTGCCTGGAGTGTCCTAGCGTCCGGGGAGCTGTTTTTT. Its translation is CAWSVLASGELFF.

The chain uses TRBV7-2 and TRBJ2-2; TRBD1 might be the D (5 bases). V lost 4 bases, J lost 0 bases, and 18 bases lay in between. The CDR3 spans 18 residues. Per the germline V gene, CDR1 is SGHTA and CDR2 is FQGNSA. The CDR3 spells CASSYVRAHYANTGELFF. DNA of the CDR3: TGTGCCAGCAGCTACGTCAGGGCCCACTACGCGAACACCGGGGAGCTGTTTTTT.

V is TRBV29-1 and J is TRBJ1-1; D unclear. This CDR3 comprises 12 residues. Germline CDR1 is SQVTM and CDR2 is ANQGSEA. The germline V and J ends were trimmed by 7 bases and 3 bases, with 12 bases remaining between them. CDR3 protein: CSAPDSYTEAFF. Here the CDR3 DNA reads TGCAGCGCCCCGGACTCTTACACTGAAGCTTTCTTT.

V gene TRBV24-1 combines with J gene TRBJ2-3; D uncertain. V shed 9 bases and J shed 4 bases, with 13 bases lying between them. The germline V gene encodes CDR1 KGHDR and CDR2 SFDVKD. The CDR3 length is 13 residues. CDR3: CATEGSTSDTQYF. The CDR3 DNA follows: TGTGCCACCGAAGGTAGCACCTCAGATACGCAGTATTTT.

The chain recombines TRBV12-3 or TRBV12-4 with TRBJ1-4, with TRBD1 identical over 8 bases. The CDR3 length is 15 residues. V gave up 3 bases and J gave up 7 bases; unmatched junction bases: 7. CDR3 sequence: CASSFSQGGGEKLFF. Written as DNA, the CDR3 is TGTGCCAGCAGTTTCTCACAGGGGGGTGGTGAAAAACTGTTTTTT.

There are a few counts of this clonotype. This chain connects TRBV2 to TRBJ2-7; TRBD1 aligns across 7 bases. CDR3 length: 14 amino acids. After removal of 6 bases from V and 3 bases from J, the junction contained 8 bases not matched to a gene. Per the germline V gene, CDR1 is SNHLY and CDR2 is FYNNEI. The CDR3 sequence is CASRTTGIVYEQYF. In nucleotides, the CDR3 is TGTGCCAGCAGGACGACAGGGATAGTCTACGAGCAGTACTTC.

The rearrangement uses TRBV4-2 and TRBJ1-5, with 7 bases aligning to TRBD1. V was pared by 0 bases and J by 0 bases, with 8 bases of the junction left unmatched. This CDR3 has 18 residues. The germline V gene encodes CDR1 LGHNA and CDR2 YNFKEQ. The CDR3 sequence is CASSQDYQGVYSNQPQHF. The DNA of the CDR3 is TGTGCCAGCAGCCAAGACTACCAGGGGGTCTATAGCAATCAGCCCCAGCATTTT.

The chain recombines TRBV6-6 with TRBJ1-1; D not certain. The ends were cut back, 5 bases at V and 4 bases at J, with 5 bases in the middle. The CDR3 extends over 11 amino acids. Germline V CDR1 and CDR2: MNHNY, SVGAGI (reference sequence). CDR3 DNA sequence: TGTGCCAGCAGTCCGCCCACTGAAGCTTTCTTT. It is translated as CASSPPTEAFF.

This clonotype has a count of ten or more. This sequence joins TRBV7-8 and TRBJ1-6, with D uncertain. Germline-derived CDR1 and CDR2 are SGHVS and FQNEAQ. V was clipped by 7 bases and J by 5 bases, with 9 bases between them. This CDR3 region has 13 residues. CDR3 nucleotides: TGTGCCAGCACAGAGACAAATAATTCACCCCTCCACTTT. This encodes CASTETNNSPLHF.

The chain carries TRBV20-1 and TRBJ2-2; the D gene is possibly TRBD2 (6 bases). CDR1 and CDR2 from the germline V gene are DFQATT and SNEGSKA (reference sequence). V dropped 4 bases and J dropped 2 bases, with 14 bases sitting between them. This CDR3 spans 15 amino acids. The CDR3 reads CSATRGLSNTGELFF. The CDR3 nucleotides are TGCAGTGCTACTAGGGGACTTTCTAACACCGGGGAGCTGTTTTTT.

The table lists this clonotype with a few counts. The genes are TRBV5-1 and TRBJ2-3; 7 positions agree with TRBD1. The CDR3 has 16 residues. With V trimmed by 1 base and J by 2 bases, 7 bases remained unmatched. Germline V gene lookup returns CDR1 SGHRS and CDR2 YFSETQ. The CDR3 DNA reads TGCGCCAGCAGCTTGCCCGGGACAGACTTCACAGATACGCAGTATTTT. Its translation: CASSLPGTDFTDTQYF.

This clonotype has a handful of counts. DNA for the CDR3: TGTGCCACCAGCAGGGTGGAAGGTTTTTACAATGAGCAGTTCTTC. Its protein product is CATSRVEGFYNEQFF. V usage is TRBV15 and J usage is TRBJ2-1; D unresolved. The CDR3 consists of 15 residues. Germline values: CDR1 LNHNV, CDR2 YYDKDF (reference sequence). Trimming shortened V by 3 bases and J by 4 bases, and 13 bases separated the two germline ends.

The V call is TRBV25-1, the J call TRBJ2-3; D gene ambiguous. The CDR3 spans 16 residues. The V and J ends lost 2 bases and 4 bases respectively, with 16 bases between them. CDR1 is MGHDK and CDR2 is SYGVNS in the germline V gene. The CDR3 loop reads CASSEGPGWGSDTQYF. The DNA of the CDR3 is TGTGCCAGCAGTGAAGGGCCCGGGTGGGGATCAGATACGCAGTATTTT.

This clonotype was detected a few times. The genes are TRBV14 and TRBJ1-6; TRBD1 might be the D (6 bases). Germline V CDR1 and CDR2: SGHDN, FVKESK. V was pared by 3 bases and J by 7 bases, with 10 bases between. This CDR3 is built from 14 residues. CDR3 sequence: CASSHRGGNSPLHF. Here the CDR3 DNA reads TGTGCCAGCAGCCACAGGGGTGGGAATTCACCCCTCCACTTT.

The chain joins TRBV19 to TRBJ2-4, with D unclear. The CDR3 totals 14 residues. Germline assignment: CDR1 LNHDA and CDR2 SQIVND (reference sequence). The V end was cut by 4 bases, the J end by 0 bases, with 7 bases between. CDR3 protein: CASSNSLAKNIQYF. The CDR3 region has the DNA TGTGCCAGTAGTAACAGCCTAGCCAAAAACATTCAGTACTTC.

This rearrangement joins TRBV29-1 to TRBJ2-3; 9 nucleotides match TRBD2. The CDR3 consists of 13 residues. Germline V CDR1 and CDR2: SQVTM, ANQGSEA. The V gene end was trimmed by 7 bases and the J gene end by 5 bases; junction bases not matched to a gene: 7. CDR3 residues: CSAAGGAVDTQYF. The CDR3 nucleotides are TGCAGCGCCGCGGGGGGGGCCGTAGATACGCAGTATTTT.

The chain carries TRBV2 and TRBJ2-5; possible D gene TRBD1, 6 bases. The length of the CDR3 is 15 residues. The germline V gene encodes CDR1 SNHLY and CDR2 FYNNEI. V dropped 5 bases and J dropped 4 bases, with 17 bases sitting between them. DNA of the CDR3: TGTGCCAGCAGTTCGTCCCACGGACAGACAGAGACCCAGTACTTC. It encodes CASSSSHGQTETQYF.

This clonotype was detected a few times. The chain joins TRBV9 to TRBJ2-3; 8 nucleotides match TRBD2. This CDR3 has 15 residues. Germline trimming cut 0 bases from V and 6 bases from J; bases unmatched to any gene: 6. Germline V lookup: CDR1 SGDLS, CDR2 YYNGEE. This chain's CDR3 is CASSVAGGASDTQYF. The CDR3 DNA reads as TGTGCCAGCAGCGTAGCGGGAGGGGCTTCCGATACGCAGTATTTT.

Only a few counts were recorded for this clonotype. The chain is built from TRBV5-1 and TRBJ2-1; possibly TRBD2 for D (6 bases). The CDR3 sequence is 13 residues long. The V gene's germline CDR1 is SGHRS and CDR2 YFSETQ. The V and J ends lost 2 bases and 8 bases respectively, with 11 bases between them. The CDR3 is CASSFGGAHEQFF. CDR3 DNA sequence: TGCGCCAGCAGCTTCGGAGGGGCGCATGAGCAGTTCTTC.

This clonotype was found a few times. J is TRBJ2-2 and V is TRBV5-1; TRBD1 matches 8 bases. This CDR3 has 21 amino acids. J was trimmed by 0 bases and V by 3 bases; bases with no gene match: 19. CDR1 and CDR2 from the germline V gene are SGHRS and YFSETQ. The CDR3, as DNA: TGCGCCAGCAGCTCACCCCGGCGACAGGGGCCCGGCGACGCGAACACCGGGGAGCTGTTTTTT. This gives the protein CASSSPRRQGPGDANTGELFF.

This clonotype was seen more than once but under ten times. V is TRBV20-1 and J is TRBJ1-6; perhaps TRBD1 as D (5 bases). CDR3 length equals 15 residues. CDR1 DFQATT and CDR2 SNEGSKA come from the germline V gene (reference sequence). V was clipped by 5 bases and J by 10 bases, with 21 bases between them. The CDR3 nucleotides read TGCAGTGCTGCTAAGTTGGGGCAGGAGACATCACCCCTCCACTTT. Its translation is CSAAKLGQETSPLHF.

This clonotype was picked up a small number of times. J is TRBJ1-5 and V is TRBV15; the match to TRBD1 covers 9 bases. V lost 5 bases to trimming and J lost 5 bases; unmatched junction nucleotides: 13. Germline-derived CDR1 and CDR2 are LNHNV and YYDKDF (reference sequence). This CDR3 has 17 residues. CDR3 DNA sequence: TGTGCCACCAGCCGAAAAGGATCCGGGACAGGGCATCAGCCCCAGCATTTT. This encodes CATSRKGSGTGHQPQHF.

CDR3: CASSLIGTSGGLLGQYF. CDR3 sequence (DNA): TGTGCCAGCAGCTTAATCGGGACTAGCGGGGGCCTTCTTGGTCAGTACTTC. This chain connects TRBV11-2 to TRBJ2-4; 14 nucleotides line up with TRBD2. Losses at the gene ends were 2 bases for V and 12 bases for J; bases not matched to a gene: 12. The CDR3 runs 17 residues. Germline V gives CDR1 SGHAT, CDR2 FQNNGV.

The sample holds many counts of this clonotype. V is TRBV4-2 and J is TRBJ2-5; TRBD2 is a possible D gene (6 bases). Germline V gene sequence: CDR1 LGHNA, CDR2 YNFKEQ. V was clipped by 2 bases and J by 3 bases, with 16 bases between them. The CDR3 loop spans 16 amino acids. CDR3 in DNA: TGTGCCAGCAGCCAATCTCCGCGGGGCCTGAAAGAGACCCAGTACTTC. Protein sequence: CASSQSPRGLKETQYF.

J is TRBJ2-3 and V is TRBV4-3, with 11 bases fitting TRBD2. V dropped 1 base and J dropped 1; count of bases not matched to a gene: 13. The germline CDR1 and CDR2 sequences are LGHNA and YSLEER. The CDR3 is 20 residues long. The CDR3 is CASSQVPQTSGRVGTDTQYF. The CDR3 DNA is TGCGCCAGCAGCCAAGTCCCCCAAACTAGCGGGAGAGTTGGCACAGATACGCAGTATTTT.